The rows below give T cell receptor beta chains drawn from one sample of a study of T cells in Graves' hyperthyroidism and ophthalmopathy. One entry per CDR3 protein, called by TCRdb with MiXCR from the multiplex PCR reads. This table has more than 550,000 distinct CDR3 sequences, approximately 42% appearing once. The sample consisted of peripheral blood or thyroid tissue (not recorded which). These receptors came from an adult man with Graves' disease, either hyperthyroidism or ophthalmopathy (not recorded which). The CDR3 runs from the conserved cysteine through the conserved F or W. D genes are given only for firm matches. Size is stated for part of the rows, as once, few or many counts, or as a class when the clone is expanded.

V gene,D gene,clone size,J gene,CDR3 protein,CDR3 DNA
TRBV20-1,-,-,TRBJ1-2,CSARGEDGYTF,TGCAGTGCTAGAGGGGAAGATGGCTACACCTTC
TRBV20-1,-,many,TRBJ2-7,CSARTGGYEQYF,TGCAGTGCTAGAACCGGTGGGTACGAGCAGTACTTC
TRBV7-2,TRBD2,few,TRBJ2-7,CASSQGSGGARYEQYF,TGTGCCAGCAGCCAAGGCAGCGGGGGGGCCCGCTACGAGCAGTACTTC
TRBV12-3/TRBV12-4,-,few,TRBJ1-3,CASSLEKGQFGNTIYF,TGTGCCAGCAGTTTGGAGAAAGGACAATTTGGAAACACCATATATTTT
TRBV2,-,-,TRBJ1-5,CASSEGPGASQPQHF,TGTGCCAGCAGTGAGGGGCCAGGGGCCAGTCAGCCCCAGCATTTT
TRBV7-3,-,-,TRBJ2-7,CASSPRGGPEQYF,TGTGCCAGCAGCCCCCGCGGAGGCCCCGAGCAGTACTTC
TRBV7-9,TRBD2,-,TRBJ2-5,CAIRSGTSGSLYQETQYF,TGTGCCATCAGATCAGGGACTAGCGGGAGCCTGTACCAAGAGACCCAGTACTTC
TRBV5-1,-,many,TRBJ1-6,CASSSGSGNSPLHF,TGCGCCAGCAGCTCAGGGTCGGGAAATTCACCCCTCCACTTT
TRBV12-3/TRBV12-4,-,few,TRBJ1-3,CASRNREAIYF,TGTGCCAGCAGAAACAGGGAGGCCATATATTTT
TRBV9,-,many,TRBJ1-6,CASSVEETNSPLHF,TGTGCCAGCAGCGTAGAAGAAACGAATTCACCCCTCCACTTT
TRBV19,TRBD1,-,TRBJ1-1,CASSSGTGPVDTEAFF,TGTGCCAGCAGTTCCGGGACAGGCCCTGTGGACACTGAAGCTTTCTTT
TRBV6-1,TRBD1,few,TRBJ2-7,CATLLDRASYEQYF,TGTGCCACCCTCCTGGACAGGGCTTCCTACGAGCAGTACTTC
TRBV29-1,-,-,TRBJ1-4,CSVATRGYNEKLFF,TGCAGCGTTGCGACGCGGGGCTATAATGAAAAACTGTTTTTT
TRBV15,-,many,TRBJ2-7,CATSTAGTSYEQYF,TGTGCCACCAGCACGGCAGGGACCTCCTACGAGCAGTACTTC
TRBV29-1,-,many,TRBJ1-2,CSVEDGGIRGYTF,TGCAGCGTTGAAGACGGGGGGATCAGAGGCTACACCTTC
TRBV11-2,TRBD1,-,TRBJ1-2,CASSAWGDRVGYTF,TGTGCCAGCAGCGCCTGGGGGGACAGGGTCGGCTACACCTTC
TRBV16,TRBD1,few,TRBJ1-5,CASSQSGQGNQPQHF,TGTGCCAGCAGCCAATCAGGACAGGGTAATCAGCCCCAGCATTTT
TRBV2,TRBD1,-,TRBJ1-1,CASSEVPGQGLKRAEAFF,TGTGCCAGCAGTGAAGTTCCCGGACAGGGGTTGAAGAGGGCTGAAGCTTTCTTT
TRBV24-1,TRBD1,few,TRBJ2-2,CATSDYATGAGELFF,TGTGCCACCAGTGATTATGCGACAGGGGCCGGGGAGCTGTTTTTT
TRBV19,TRBD1,many,TRBJ1-2,CASSDRVGYTF,TGTGCCAGTAGCGACAGGGTTGGCTACACCTTC
TRBV20-1,TRBD2,many,TRBJ2-5,CSASLGTSGQETQYF,TGCAGTGCCTCACTAGGGACTAGCGGACAAGAGACCCAGTACTTC
TRBV25-1,-,-,TRBJ1-3,CASRVGGNTIYF,TGTGCCAGCAGAGTCGGGGGAAATACCATATATTTT
TRBV9,TRBD1,-,TRBJ1-1,CASSGDRGRIAEAFF,TGTGCCAGCAGCGGGGACAGGGGGCGAATAGCTGAAGCTTTCTTT
TRBV7-2,TRBD1,-,TRBJ1-6,CASSLAGQGFDSPLHF,TGTGCCAGCAGCTTAGCGGGACAGGGTTTTGATTCACCCCTCCACTTT
TRBV29-1,TRBD1,many,TRBJ1-4,CSVHTGGGREKLFF,TGCAGCGTTCACACAGGGGGCGGCAGGGAAAAACTGTTTTTT
TRBV12-3/TRBV12-4,-,-,TRBJ1-1,CASRMGWNTEAFF,TGTGCCAGCAGAATGGGCTGGAACACTGAAGCTTTCTTT
TRBV11-2,-,many,TRBJ2-5,CASRKGETQYF,TGTGCCAGCAGGAAGGGGGAGACCCAGTACTTC
TRBV6-5,-,many,TRBJ2-2,CASSYGKNTGELFF,TGTGCCAGCAGTTACGGCAAGAACACCGGGGAGCTGTTTTTT
TRBV7-8,-,-,TRBJ1-4,CASSPRGLPMEKLFF,TGTGCCAGCAGCCCACGGGGACTGCCCATGGAAAAACTGTTTTTT
TRBV7-2,TRBD2,few,TRBJ2-7,CASSQGGLAAYEQYF,TGTGCCAGCAGCCAGGGCGGGCTAGCGGCCTACGAGCAGTACTTC
TRBV20-1,-,few,TRBJ1-2,CSARSPVTPYGYTF,TGCAGTGCTAGATCCCCTGTGACCCCGTATGGCTACACCTTC
TRBV2,-,many,TRBJ1-6,CASSEHGRRDNSPLHF,TGTGCCAGCAGTGAACACGGACGCCGGGATAATTCACCCCTCCACTTT
TRBV7-9,TRBD1,many,TRBJ2-5,CASSLQQGLRETQYF,TGTGCCAGCAGCTTACAACAGGGGCTGCGGGAGACCCAGTACTTC
TRBV10-3,-,-,TRBJ1-2,CAIWDEGRDYGYTF,TGTGCCATCTGGGACGAGGGCAGAGACTATGGCTACACCTTC
TRBV15,-,few,TRBJ1-3,CASSIDRQLGNTIYF,TGTGCCAGTAGTATTGATCGGCAGCTTGGAAACACCATATATTTT
TRBV10-3,-,many,TRBJ1-5,CAISEGGAVQPQHF,TGTGCCATCAGTGAAGGGGGGGCGGTTCAGCCCCAGCATTTT
TRBV5-5,TRBD1,-,TRBJ1-4,CASSLWDRVGEKLFF,TGTGCCAGCAGCTTGTGGGACAGGGTGGGCGAAAAACTGTTTTTT
TRBV7-9,-,-,TRBJ1-2,CASSLLRGTYGYTF,TGTGCCAGCAGCTTGCTTCGGGGTACCTATGGCTACACCTTC
TRBV19,TRBD1,-,TRBJ1-4,CASSIDGQGMKEKLFF,TGTGCCAGTAGTATAGATGGACAGGGTATGAAGGAAAAACTGTTTTTT
TRBV11-2,-,many,TRBJ1-1,CASRQRELDTEAFF,TGTGCCAGCAGGCAAAGGGAGCTGGACACTGAAGCTTTCTTT
TRBV7-3,TRBD1,-,TRBJ2-7,CASSLEQGEYEQYF,TGTGCCAGCAGCTTGGAACAGGGGGAATACGAGCAGTACTTC
TRBV5-4,TRBD2,-,TRBJ2-5,CASSRNPGLAAGTQYF,TGTGCCAGCAGCCGGAACCCGGGACTAGCTGCTGGGACCCAGTACTTC
TRBV12-3/TRBV12-4,TRBD1,-,TRBJ1-2,CASTPTGVYGYTF,TGTGCCAGCACCCCGACAGGGGTCTATGGCTACACCTTC
TRBV10-3,-,few,TRBJ1-6,CASSEVLLRANSPLHF,TGTGCCAGCAGTGAAGTTTTGCTGCGGGCGAATTCACCCCTCCACTTT
TRBV2,-,many,TRBJ1-5,CASRGDTDSNQPQHF,TGTGCCAGCAGAGGGGACACCGATAGCAATCAGCCCCAGCATTTT
TRBV7-9,-,many,TRBJ1-1,CASSVTVGTEAFF,TGTGCCAGCAGCGTAACAGTGGGCACTGAAGCTTTCTTT
TRBV5-1,-,-,TRBJ1-2,CASTETGSYGYTF,TGCGCCAGCACCGAGACAGGATCCTATGGCTACACCTTC
TRBV7-2,TRBD2,once,TRBJ2-5,CASSRTSLSWETQYF,TGTGCCAGCAGTAGGACTAGCCTATCGTGGGAGACCCAGTACTTC
TRBV9,TRBD1,-,TRBJ1-6,CASGDRINSPLHF,TGTGCCAGCGGGGACAGGATTAATTCACCCCTCCACTTT
TRBV7-8,TRBD2,few,TRBJ2-5,CASSLEGTSGDQETQYF,TGTGCCAGCAGCTTAGAGGGGACTAGCGGGGACCAAGAGACCCAGTACTTC